The 22 T cell receptor beta chains given below trace back to one sample, sequenced in a study of T-cell reconstitution after alpha-beta-depleted transplantation in children. Unique molecular identifiers featured in how the TCRbeta library was prepared. TCRdb passed the PCR reads through MiXCR, listing each CDR3 protein once. Of around 440,000 distinct CDR3 sequences detected, roughly 10% appear once; the ten largest clones hold around 2%. The sequencing used PBMCs, collected before TCRalphabeta/CD19-depleted stem cell transplant. These receptors all come from a child between 2 and 9 years old with inherited bone marrow failure, due to receive a stem cell transplant.

The table lists this clonotype with many counts. This sequence joins TRBV27 and TRBJ2-7, with TRBD1 identical over 7 bases. CDR3 length equals 13 residues. The junction had 11 bases not matched to a gene; V was cut back by 8 bases and J by 7 bases. Per the germline V gene, CDR1 is MNHEY and CDR2 is SMNVEV (reference sequence). In DNA, the CDR3 is TGTGCCAGCTCGATTTACAGGGGTGGAGAGCAGTACTTC. This translates into CASSIYRGGEQYF.

This clonotype was seen only a few times. J is TRBJ2-4 and V is TRBV6-1, with 8 bases lining up with TRBD1. Per the germline V gene, CDR1 is MNHNS and CDR2 is SASEGT. V dropped 4 bases and J dropped 8; count of bases not matched to a gene: 1. The CDR3 runs 12 residues. The CDR3 here is CASSGQGYIQYF. The CDR3 region has the DNA TGTGCCAGCAGTGGACAGGGGTACATTCAGTACTTC.

This chain joins TRBV29-1 and TRBJ1-3; no definite D call. Germline CDR1 and CDR2: SQVTM and ANQGSEA. Trimming pared 7 bases from V and 0 bases from J, leaving 7 bases between. The CDR3 has 12 amino acids. As DNA, the CDR3 is TGCAGCGCCCGGGTCTCTGGAAACACCATATATTTT. This translates into CSARVSGNTIYF.

This clonotype has at least ten counts. The genes are TRBV6-2 or TRBV6-3 and TRBJ1-1; D may be TRBD1 (6 bases). The CDR3 has 16 residues. CDR1 and CDR2 (germline): MNHEY, SVGEGT. The V and J ends lost 2 bases and 5 bases respectively, with 18 bases between them. CDR3 DNA: TGTGCCAGCAGTTACGGGGGGGCACCGTACCTTACTGAAGCTTTCTTT. Protein product: CASSYGGAPYLTEAFF.

This clonotype was observed many times. The CDR3 loop reads CSARDEVREGLQETQYF. DNA for the CDR3: TGCAGTGCTAGAGATGAGGTCCGGGAGGGCCTCCAAGAGACCCAGTACTTC. The rearrangement joins TRBV20-1 to TRBJ2-5; 8 positions match TRBD2. Germline V gene sequence: CDR1 DFQATT, CDR2 SNEGSKA (reference sequence). The CDR3 is 17 residues long. The trim removed 0 bases at V and 1 base at J, leaving 10 bases unmatched.

The chain joins TRBV29-1 to TRBJ2-3; D is ambiguous. Trimming took off 5 bases at V and 3 bases at J, with 9 bases between the two ends. There are 12 residues in the CDR3. Germline V lookup: CDR1 SQVTM, CDR2 ANQGSEA. This chain's CDR3 is CSVRIRTDTQYF. The DNA for the CDR3 is TGCAGCGTTCGAATCCGGACAGATACGCAGTATTTT.

In its sample, this clonotype was seen many times. The J gene is TRBJ2-3, the V gene TRBV18; D ambiguous. Germline V gene sequence: CDR1 KGHSH, CDR2 LQKENI. V was shortened by 6 bases and J by 2 bases, with 18 bases between the two germline ends. The length of the CDR3 is 16 residues. CDR3 residues: CASSPFGHSSTDTQYF. The DNA of the CDR3 is TGTGCCAGCTCCCCATTCGGCCATAGTTCCACAGATACGCAGTATTTT. The full variable domain, its missing parts supplied by reference TRBV18 and TRBJ2-3, is NAGVMQNPRHLVRRRGQEARLRCSPMKGHSHVYWYRQLPEEGLKFMVYLQKENIIDESGMPKERFSAEFPKEGPSILRIQQVVRGDSAAYFCASSPFGHSSTDTQYFGPGTRLTVL.

This clonotype has a handful of counts. This chain connects TRBV3-1 to TRBJ2-1, with TRBD2 as a possible D gene (6 bases). Germline V gene lookup returns CDR1 LGHDT and CDR2 YNNKEL (reference sequence). Trimming cost V 3 bases and J 7 bases, with 13 bases left between them. The CDR3 length is 14 residues. For the CDR3, the DNA is TGTGCCAGCAGCCATTTTGGGGGGATGAATGAGCAGTTCTTC. Its protein product is CASSHFGGMNEQFF.

The V call is TRBV11-2, the J call TRBJ2-3; 15 bases fit TRBD2. The CDR3 spans 16 residues. Losses at the gene ends were 6 bases for V and 2 bases for J; bases not matched to a gene: 3. Germline-derived CDR1 and CDR2 are SGHAT and FQNNGV. The DNA of the CDR3 is TGTGCCAGCAGTCGGACTAGCGGGAGGGCCACAGATACGCAGTATTTT. Its translation: CASSRTSGRATDTQYF.

This clonotype appeared many times. Here the CDR3 DNA reads TGTGCCAGCAGTATTTGGGGGCAGGGCTCTTCCGAGCAGTACTTC. Its protein is CASSIWGQGSSEQYF. V gene TRBV28 combines with J gene TRBJ2-7; maybe TRBD1 (6 bases). The ends were cut back, 5 bases at V and 6 bases at J, with 20 bases in the middle. Looked up from germline, CDR1 is MDHEN and CDR2 is SYDVKM. This CDR3 region has 15 residues. Complete variable domain (other parts from reference TRBV28 and TRBJ2-7): DVKVTQSSRYLVKRTGEKVFLECVQDMDHENMFWYRQDPGLGLRLIYFSYDVKMKEKGDIPEGYSVSREKKERFSLILESASTNQTSMYLCASSIWGQGSSEQYFGPGTRLTVT.

J is TRBJ1-2 and V is TRBV19; tentative D call: TRBD1 (5 bases). This CDR3 comprises 15 residues. CDR1 is LNHDA, CDR2 SQIVND, per germline (reference sequence). Trimming took 1 base from V and 6 from J, leaving 15 bases between them. The CDR3 region has the DNA TGTGCCAGTAGTATAGGCGCTTCGGGGCTCGATGGCTACACCTTC. This translates into CASSIGASGLDGYTF.

This clonotype has ten or more counts. The V call is TRBV6-5, the J call TRBJ2-5, with D perhaps matching TRBD1 (6 bases). CDR1 is MNHEY and CDR2 is SVGAGI in the germline V gene. The CDR3 contains 14 residues. Trimming cost V 6 bases and J 5 bases, with 16 bases left between them. The DNA for the CDR3 is TGTGCCAGCAGCTATGGGGGCATCCGGGAGACCCAGTACTTC. Encoded protein: CASSYGGIRETQYF.

In this sample, this clonotype turned up many times. This chain links TRBV7-2 with TRBJ2-1; 7 nucleotides match TRBD2. The length of the CDR3 is 13 residues. Germline V gene data show CDR1 as SGHTA and CDR2 as FQGNSA. V lost 10 bases and J lost 6; bases outside the gene matches: 9. The CDR3 sequence: CATRRDYLNEQFF. CDR3 DNA sequence: TGTGCCACCCGCCGGGACTACCTCAATGAGCAGTTCTTC.

This clonotype showed up just a few times. This chain connects TRBV7-2 to TRBJ2-7; TRBD2 matches 8 bases. The V gene's germline CDR1 is SGHTA and CDR2 FQGNSA. This CDR3 comprises 16 residues. V was clipped by 1 base and J by 2 bases; unmatched bases: 7. This CDR3 is CASSLDGSSGAYEQYF. The DNA for the CDR3 is TGTGCCAGCAGCTTAGACGGGAGTAGCGGGGCCTACGAGCAGTACTTC.

There are a few counts of this clonotype. V usage is TRBV6-2 or TRBV6-3 and J usage is TRBJ2-2, with D possibly TRBD2 on 6 matching bases. CDR3 length equals 15 residues. The germline gives CDR1 MNHEY, CDR2 SVGEGT. Trimming removed 5 bases at V and 4 bases at J, with 14 bases between. The CDR3 region has the DNA TGTGCCAGCAGTGGAGCCGGGCGGGGCACCGGGGAGCTGTTTTTT. Residues: CASSGAGRGTGELFF.

This clonotype came up a few times. The genes are TRBV4-3 and TRBJ2-2; D may be TRBD2 (7 bases). This CDR3 has 16 amino acids. V lost 1 base, J lost 4 bases, and 13 bases lay in between. Germline V lookup: CDR1 LGHNA, CDR2 YSLEER. The CDR3 bases are TGCGCCAGCAGCCAAGCCTCGGGGGGCACCACCGGGGAGCTGTTTTTT. Translated: CASSQASGGTTGELFF.

In regard to this clonotype: A much larger clone differs by one base, so this may be a read error. The rearrangement uses TRBV6-2 or TRBV6-3 and TRBJ2-7; D gene unclear. The germline V gene has CDR1 MNHEY and CDR2 SVGEGT. The CDR3 totals 11 residues. CDR3 sequence (DNA): TGTGCCAGCAGTTACCCCTACGAGCTGTACTTC. Amino acid sequence: CASSYPYELYF.

V is TRBV13 and J is TRBJ2-1, with D possibly called TRBD1 or TRBD2 (5 bases each). Germline CDR1 and CDR2: PRHDT and FYEKMQ (reference sequence). V lost 3 bases and J lost 6, with 12 bases in between. CDR3 length: 14 amino acids. The CDR3 DNA reads TGTGCCAGCAGCTTTGGGACCCCCGGCAATGAGCAGTTCTTC. This codes for CASSFGTPGNEQFF.

This clonotype was picked up many times. V usage is TRBV29-1 and J usage is TRBJ2-2; D not certain. Trimming left V 4 bases short and J 2 bases short, with 5 bases between. The CDR3 consists of 12 residues. From germline, CDR1 is SQVTM and CDR2 ANQGSEA. The CDR3, as DNA: TGCAGCGTTGGAGCAAACACCGGGGAGCTGTTTTTT. Translation gives CSVGANTGELFF.

This clonotype was seen repeatedly, ten times or more. The chain joins TRBV27 to TRBJ2-5; weak D call: TRBD2 (5 bases). Germline CDR1 and CDR2: MNHEY and SMNVEV (reference sequence). The CDR3 has 17 amino acids. V lost 1 base and J 4 bases, leaving 19 bases between the germline ends. The CDR3 loop is CASSLWGGLGVAETQYF. CDR3 nucleotide sequence: TGTGCCAGCAGTTTATGGGGTGGACTTGGGGTCGCAGAGACCCAGTACTTC.

This clonotype was seen at least ten times. This chain joins TRBV7-2 and TRBJ1-5; a possible D gene is TRBD1 (6 bases). This CDR3 is built from 17 residues. V lost 2 bases and J lost 2, with 16 bases in between. Per germline, CDR1 SGHTA and CDR2 FQGNSA. CDR3 protein: CASSLIGGRERNQPQHF. CDR3 nucleotides: TGTGCCAGCAGCTTAATAGGGGGAAGGGAACGCAATCAGCCCCAGCATTTT. The entire variable domain, with the rest obtained from reference TRBV7-2 and TRBJ1-5, is as follows: GAGVSQSPSNKVTEKGKDVELRCDPISGHTALYWYRQSLGQGLEFLIYFQGNSAPDKSGLPSDRFSAERTGGSVSTLTIQRTQQEDSAVYLCASSLIGGRERNQPQHFGDGTRLSIL.

This clonotype was observed at least ten times. CDR3 loop: CASSLVGDTGELFF. The CDR3 DNA follows: TGTGCCAGCAGCCTAGTCGGGGACACCGGGGAGCTGTTTTTT. The rearrangement links TRBV7-6 to TRBJ2-2, with a tentative D call TRBD2 (5 bases). Trimming took 5 bases from V and 3 from J, leaving 10 bases between them. The CDR3 sequence is 14 residues long. Germline V CDR1 and CDR2: SGHVS, FNYEAQ.